This T cell receptor (beta chain) was captured in a study of cytomegalovirus exposure and HLA in healthy donors. Whole-study context: Among around 200 million T cells, an earlier analysis found roughly 120 million unique TCR beta sequences. Around 80 million unique TCRs from HLA-typed donors were held in an early data release.

PCR amplification relied on 60 Vbeta primers (plus 13 Jbeta primers). Only in-frame clones appear in the TCRdb table, and some are missing; sequencing was by immunoSEQ multiplex PCR. This table holds about 94,000 clones, approximately 77% found once. It was healthy bone marrow donors who served as donors. CDR1 is SGDLS, CDR2 YYNGEE, per germline. Trimming removed 3 bases at V and 3 bases at J, with 7 bases between. The CDR3 is 13 residues long. This chain joins TRBV9 and TRBJ1-3; D not resolved. This receptor was taken from a man in his thirties or forties in good health and CMV-seronegative. Sequencing was carried out using PBMCs. The CDR3 reads CASSGDYGNTIYF. The CDR3 nucleotides read TGTGCCAGCAGCGGAGACTATGGAAACACCATATATTTT.